This T cell receptor beta chain was sequenced for a study of blood T cells in healthy people across ages. This clonotype was observed a few times. The CDR3 contains 15 residues. Germline V gene sequence: CDR1 DFQATT, CDR2 SNEGSKA (reference sequence). V was cut by 3 bases and J by 2 bases, with 16 bases left in between. A second PCR, run for about 6 to 11 cycles, used a sample-barcoded 5' primer plus a J-beta primer mix. TCRdb recomputed calls from the 5' RACE reads with MiXCR, one row per CDR3 protein. In the table there are some 1,000,000 distinct CDR3 sequences, approximately 26% of which are singletons. The sample was also reused in another study, on T cells of mothers and their children.

The sequenced sample consisted of blood. This TCR was recovered from a girl aged 2-15 years in good health. The rearrangement links TRBV20-1 to TRBJ2-5; a weak D match, TRBD2 (6 bases). Here the CDR3 reads CSASSPGLGQETQYF. DNA of the CDR3: TGCAGTGCTAGCTCGCCGGGACTGGGGCAAGAGACCCAGTACTTC.